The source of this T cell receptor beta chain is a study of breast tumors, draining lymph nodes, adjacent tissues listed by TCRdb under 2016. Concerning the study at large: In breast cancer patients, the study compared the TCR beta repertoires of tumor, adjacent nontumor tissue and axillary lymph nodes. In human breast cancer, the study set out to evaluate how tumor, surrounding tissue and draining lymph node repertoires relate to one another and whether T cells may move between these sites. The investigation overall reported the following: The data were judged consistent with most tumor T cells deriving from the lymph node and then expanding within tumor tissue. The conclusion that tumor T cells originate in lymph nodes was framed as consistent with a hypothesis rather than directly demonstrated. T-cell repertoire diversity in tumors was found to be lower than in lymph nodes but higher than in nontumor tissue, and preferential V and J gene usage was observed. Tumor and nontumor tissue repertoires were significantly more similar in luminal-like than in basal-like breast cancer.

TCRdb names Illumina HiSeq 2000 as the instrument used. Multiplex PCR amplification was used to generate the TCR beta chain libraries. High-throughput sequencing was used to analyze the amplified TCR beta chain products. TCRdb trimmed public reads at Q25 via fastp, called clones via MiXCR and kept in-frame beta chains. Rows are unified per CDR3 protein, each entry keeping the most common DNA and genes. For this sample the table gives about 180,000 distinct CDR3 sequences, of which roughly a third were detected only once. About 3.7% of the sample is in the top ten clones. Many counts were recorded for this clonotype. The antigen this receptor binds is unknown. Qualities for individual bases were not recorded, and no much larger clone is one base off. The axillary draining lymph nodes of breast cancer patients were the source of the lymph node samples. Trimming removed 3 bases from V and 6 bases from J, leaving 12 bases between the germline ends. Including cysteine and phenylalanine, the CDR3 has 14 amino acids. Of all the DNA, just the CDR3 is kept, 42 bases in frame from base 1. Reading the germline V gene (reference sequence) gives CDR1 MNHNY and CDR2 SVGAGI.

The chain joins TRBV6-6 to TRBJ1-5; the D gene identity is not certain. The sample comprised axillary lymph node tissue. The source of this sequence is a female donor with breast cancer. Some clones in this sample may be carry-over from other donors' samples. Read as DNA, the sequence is TGTGCCAGCAGTTATTTGGACGGAAGTCAGCCCCAGCATTTT. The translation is CASSYLDGSQPQHF.